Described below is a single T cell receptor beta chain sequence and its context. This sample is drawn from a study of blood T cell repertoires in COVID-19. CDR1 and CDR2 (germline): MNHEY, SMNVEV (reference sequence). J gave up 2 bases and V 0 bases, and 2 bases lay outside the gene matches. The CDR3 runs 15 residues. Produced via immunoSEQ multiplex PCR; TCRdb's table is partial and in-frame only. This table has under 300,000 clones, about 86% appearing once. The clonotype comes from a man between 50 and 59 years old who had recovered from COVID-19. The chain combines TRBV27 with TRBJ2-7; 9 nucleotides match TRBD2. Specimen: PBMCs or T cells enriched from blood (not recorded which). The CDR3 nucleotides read TGTGCCAGCAGTTTATCGACTAGCGGAACCTACGAGCAGTACTTC. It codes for CASSLSTSGTYEQYF.